This T cell receptor (beta chain) appears in the sequencing data of a study of T cells after posttransplantation cyclophosphamide. By share of the sample, this clone is medium-sized. As yet, its antigen is unknown. The CDR3 runs 14 residues. CDR1 is SGHVS and CDR2 is FQNEAQ in the germline V gene. J gave up 6 bases and V 5 bases, and 4 bases lay outside the gene matches. The study's findings and limits: Tissue-infiltrating T cells from skin or gut overlapped little with blood T cells. Recipient CMV seropositivity and CMV reactivation strongly tracked TRB clonality. Later blood repertoires were often dominated by clones from the donor CD8+ memory compartment.

A marrow graft followed busulfan-fludarabine conditioning, with cyclophosphamide on days +3 and +4. Profiled with immunoSEQ multiplex PCR; TCRdb holds only in-frame clones, not every one. The sample holds approximately 22,000 clones, 86% seen once. This receptor was identified in a female patient between 25 and 45 years old who received an allogeneic stem cell transplant from an unrelated donor, was CMV-positive, and had no GVHD. Some T cells may originate from the graft donor. The source material was PBMCs, sampled after allogeneic stem cell transplant with posttransplant cyclophosphamide. The chain uses TRBV7-8 and TRBJ1-6; 7 bases are shared with TRBD1. DNA for the CDR3: TGTGCCAGCAGCAGGACAGGCTCTAATTCACCCCTCCACTTT. Translating it yields CASSRTGSNSPLHF.